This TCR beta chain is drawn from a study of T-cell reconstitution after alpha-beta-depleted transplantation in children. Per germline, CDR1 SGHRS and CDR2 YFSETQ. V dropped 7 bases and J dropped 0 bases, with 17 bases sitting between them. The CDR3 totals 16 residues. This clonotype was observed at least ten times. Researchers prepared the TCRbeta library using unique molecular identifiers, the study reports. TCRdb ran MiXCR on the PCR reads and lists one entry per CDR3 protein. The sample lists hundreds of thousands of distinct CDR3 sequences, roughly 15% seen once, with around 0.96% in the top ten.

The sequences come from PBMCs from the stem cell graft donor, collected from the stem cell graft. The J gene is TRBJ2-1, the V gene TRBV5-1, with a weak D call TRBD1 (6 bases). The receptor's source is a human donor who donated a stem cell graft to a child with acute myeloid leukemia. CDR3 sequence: CASYREIAGSYNEQFF. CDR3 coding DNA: TGCGCCAGCTACAGGGAGATAGCCGGCTCCTACAATGAGCAGTTCTTC.